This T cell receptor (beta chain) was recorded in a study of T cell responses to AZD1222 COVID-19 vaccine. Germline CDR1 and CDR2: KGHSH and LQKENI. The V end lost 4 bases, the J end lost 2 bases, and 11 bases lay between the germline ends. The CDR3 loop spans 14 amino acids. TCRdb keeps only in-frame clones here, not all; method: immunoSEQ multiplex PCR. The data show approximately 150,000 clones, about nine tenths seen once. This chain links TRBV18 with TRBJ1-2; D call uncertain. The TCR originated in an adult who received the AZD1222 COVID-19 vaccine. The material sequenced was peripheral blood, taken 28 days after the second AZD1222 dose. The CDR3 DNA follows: TGTGCCAGCTCACGACCGGGTCAAAACTATGGCTACACCTTC. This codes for CASSRPGQNYGYTF.